This T cell receptor (beta chain) was sequenced for a study of identical twins. General observations from the study: Cord blood beta clonotypes present at high abundance carried fewer insertions; no such pattern appeared in memory repertoires.

MiXCR, applied by TCRdb to the 5' RACE reads, yields one record per CDR3 protein. The sample holds some 760,000 distinct CDR3 sequences, about 20% seen once. The CDR3 length is 14 residues. Germline V gives CDR1 KGHDR, CDR2 SFDVKD. Unmatched junction bases numbered 8, after V lost 6 bases and J lost 5 bases. This clonotype was seen more than once but under ten times. Its antigen is not known. These data were likewise used in another study, on T cells expressing NK-cell markers. From that paper: For a handful of donors, these clonotypes were likewise the leading ones in the CD3+CD56-NKG2C+ fraction.

This sequence originates from a woman aged 18-35 years in good health. Sample: PBMCs. This chain connects TRBV24-1 to TRBJ2-5, with 7 bases matching TRBD1. The CDR3 region has the DNA TGTGCCACCAGTTGGGGGCAGGGGGACGAGACCCAGTACTTC. Encoded protein: CATSWGQGDETQYF.